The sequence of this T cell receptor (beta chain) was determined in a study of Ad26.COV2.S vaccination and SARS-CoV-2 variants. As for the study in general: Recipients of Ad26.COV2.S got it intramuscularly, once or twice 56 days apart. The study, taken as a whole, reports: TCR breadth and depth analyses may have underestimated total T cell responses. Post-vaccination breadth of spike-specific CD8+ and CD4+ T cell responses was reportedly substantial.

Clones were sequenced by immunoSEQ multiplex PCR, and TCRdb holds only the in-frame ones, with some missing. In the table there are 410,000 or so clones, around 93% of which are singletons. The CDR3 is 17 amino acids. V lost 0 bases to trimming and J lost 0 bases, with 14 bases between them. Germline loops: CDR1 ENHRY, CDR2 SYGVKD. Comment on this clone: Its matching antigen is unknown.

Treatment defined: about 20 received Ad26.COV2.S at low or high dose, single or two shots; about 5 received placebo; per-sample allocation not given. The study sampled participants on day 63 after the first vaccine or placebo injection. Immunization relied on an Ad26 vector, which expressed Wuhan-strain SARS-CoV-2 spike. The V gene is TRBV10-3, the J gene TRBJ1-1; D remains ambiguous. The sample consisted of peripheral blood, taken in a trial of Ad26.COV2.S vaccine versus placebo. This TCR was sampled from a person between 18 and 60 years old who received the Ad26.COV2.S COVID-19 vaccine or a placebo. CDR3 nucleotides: TGTGCCATCAGTGAGTCGATCCGAGAATTAATGAACACTGAAGCTTTCTTT. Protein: CAISESIRELMNTEAFF.